This T cell receptor (beta chain) derives from a study of molecular identifiers for immune sequencing clone quantification. TCRdb analysed the PCR reads with MiXCR anew, one entry per CDR3 protein. The repertoire holds some 59,000 distinct CDR3 sequences, with roughly 24% as singletons. The CDR3 is 16 residues long. V trimming: 0 bases; J trimming: 0 bases; junction bases outside the gene matches: 6. Germline V gene data show CDR1 as SGHDT and CDR2 as YYEEEE. This clonotype was seen at least ten times. The sequenced sample consisted of naive CD8+ T cells from blood, with Jurkat cell RNA spiked in. The subset denotes: FACS-sorted CD8+CD4-CCR7+CD45RA+ naive T cells. The rearrangement uses TRBV5-6 and TRBJ2-7; 7 nucleotides match TRBD1. This TCR derives from a human donor in good health. Some libraries in this study had Jurkat cell RNA spiked in. For the CDR3, the DNA is TGTGCCAGCAGCTTGGGGACGACAGGGCTCTCCTACGAGCAGTACTTC. It yields the protein CASSLGTTGLSYEQYF.